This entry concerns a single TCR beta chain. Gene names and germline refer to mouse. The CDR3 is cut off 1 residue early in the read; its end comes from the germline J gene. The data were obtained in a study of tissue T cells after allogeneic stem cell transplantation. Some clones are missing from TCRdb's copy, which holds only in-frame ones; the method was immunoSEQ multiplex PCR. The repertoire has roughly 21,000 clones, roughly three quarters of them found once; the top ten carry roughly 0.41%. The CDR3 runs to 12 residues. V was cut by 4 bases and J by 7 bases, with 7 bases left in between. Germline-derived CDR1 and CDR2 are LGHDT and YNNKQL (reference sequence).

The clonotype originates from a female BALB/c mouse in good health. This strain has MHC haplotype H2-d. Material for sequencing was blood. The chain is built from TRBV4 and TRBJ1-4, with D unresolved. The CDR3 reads CASSSRVERLFF. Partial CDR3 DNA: TGTGCCAGCAGCTCCCGCGTCGAAAGATTATTT.